The sequence of this T cell receptor beta chain was determined in a study of cytomegalovirus exposure and HLA in healthy donors. PCR involved 60 Vbeta and 13 Jbeta primers. TCRdb's table, derived via immunoSEQ multiplex PCR, lists solely in-frame clones and lacks some. The data hold fewer than 150,000 clones, with 67% observed a single time. This clone was picked up one time. What it recognizes is unknown. Study conclusions and caveats: Common viral pathogens seemed, in a later analysis, to connect with several of the most significant clusters. Later analysis demonstrated an association between a missense DCLRE1C variant and TCR beta V- and J-gene trimming. Specific recognition of CMV antigens was confirmed in vitro for a few chains (all CMV-associated).

The CDR3 is made up of 19 amino acids. Per germline, CDR1 SGHVS and CDR2 FNYEAQ. Trimming removed 1 base at V and 8 bases at J, with 29 bases between. The source material was PBMCs. The TCR sequence derives from a young man in good health and CMV-seropositive. The chain is built from TRBV7-6 and TRBJ1-2; tentative D call: TRBD1 (5 bases). The chain's CDR3 is CASSLDRTQTDWMLDGYTF. The CDR3 coding sequence is TGTGCCAGCAGCTTAGACCGGACACAGACCGATTGGATGTTAGACGGCTACACCTTC.